These T cell receptor beta chains were read from a single sample in a study of blood T cell repertoires in COVID-19. Generated by immunoSEQ multiplex PCR, the TCRdb table keeps only in-frame clones and is missing some. The repertoire includes hundreds of thousands of clones, over 75% of them detected once, and 2.2% sits in the top ten. Sequencing was performed on PBMCs or T cells enriched from blood (not recorded which). Source of these receptors: a young man who had recovered from COVID-19. The CDR3 runs from the conserved cysteine through the conserved F or W. A D gene is named only where the DNA matches it firmly. Clone size is given for some rows only: seen once, a few or many times, or a class if the clone is expanded.

>TRBJ1-1|-|13|TRBV10-3|once
TGTGCCATCAGTGATACAGAGAACACTGAAGCTTTCTTT
CAISDTENTEAFF
>TRBJ1-1|-|16|TRBV6-2/TRBV6-3|once
TGTGCCAGCAGTCCCTACCGCGGCGGTGTGAACACTGAAGCTTTCTTT
CASSPYRGGVNTEAFF
>TRBJ2-5|-|14|TRBV5-1|-
TGCGCCAGCAGCTTGATCGGGGTTGTTGAGACCCAGTACTTC
CASSLIGVVETQYF
>TRBJ1-1|-|13|TRBV27|-
TGTGCCAGCAGTGGACAGATGAACACTGAAGCTTTCTTT
CASSGQMNTEAFF
>TRBJ2-7|-|14|TRBV19|-
TGTGCCAGTAGTATACTTGGGGCCTCCTACGAGCAGTACTTC
CASSILGASYEQYF
>TRBJ1-6|-|13|TRBV2|many
TGTGCCAGTTCGCAGGGGTCTAATTCACCCCTCCACTTT
CASSQGSNSPLHF
>TRBJ1-1|-|19|TRBV3-1/TRBV3-2|-
TGTGCCAGCAGCCCTCCTCGGCGGTCGGCGTCCGAGGGGGACACTGAAGCTTTCTTT
CASSPPRRSASEGDTEAFF
>TRBJ2-3|-|15|TRBV9|-
TGTGCCAGCAGCCCCCTTCTAACGGGAACAGATACGCAGTATTTT
CASSPLLTGTDTQYF
>TRBJ2-7|TRBD1|14|TRBV27|-
TGTGCCAGCAGTTTATGGGGACAGGTTTCCGAGCAGTACTTC
CASSLWGQVSEQYF
>TRBJ1-4|TRBD1|15|TRBV6-5|-
TGTGCCAGCAGTATAAGACAGGGGAGAGGCGAAAAACTGTTTTTT
CASSIRQGRGEKLFF
>TRBJ2-2|TRBD2|15|TRBV7-3|-
TGTGCCAGCAGCTCAACTAGCGGGGGGGCCGTGGAGCTGTTTTTT
CASSSTSGGAVELFF
>TRBJ2-1|TRBD2|16|TRBV28|-
TGTGCCAGCAGTAAAAGACTAGCTGTTATCTACAATGAGCAGTTCTTC
CASSKRLAVIYNEQFF
>TRBJ1-1|-|15|TRBV27|once
TGTGCCAGCAGTTTATCGAACGGGGTAAACACTGAAGCTTTCTTT
CASSLSNGVNTEAFF
>TRBJ1-5|-|14|TRBV2|-
TGTGCCAGCGGAGGACAGATCAGCAATCAGCCCCAGCATTTT
CASGGQISNQPQHF
>TRBJ1-6|-|16|TRBV5-1|-
TGCGCCAGCAGCTTGGCCAGTGGAGGGAACAATTCACCCCTCCACTTT
CASSLASGGNNSPLHF
>TRBJ1-5|-|12|TRBV20-1|-
TGCAGTGCTAGTGGCGGTAATCAGCCCCAGCATTTT
CSASGGNQPQHF
>TRBJ2-1|TRBD2|16|TRBV20-1|-
TGCAGTGCTAGTTCTTTAAGCGGGGAAACCTACAATGAGCAGTTCTTC
CSASSLSGETYNEQFF
>TRBJ2-4|TRBD2|14|TRBV7-2|-
TGTGCCAGCAGCTCCCCCCGGGGGGTAAACATTCAGTACTTC
CASSSPRGVNIQYF
>TRBJ1-1|-|13|TRBV3-1/TRBV3-2|-
TGTGCCAGCAGCCTTACGGGGTTCACTGAAGCTTTCTTT
CASSLTGFTEAFF
>TRBJ2-7|-|11|TRBV5-4|once
TGTGCCAGCAGCCTACGGGGGGAGCAGTACTTC
CASSLRGEQYF
>TRBJ2-1|TRBD2|17|TRBV24-1|-
TGTGCCACCTCTGGAGCGGGGGGTTCCTCTACCTACAATGAGCAGTTCTTC
CATSGAGGSSTYNEQFF
>TRBJ2-7|-|15|TRBV27|-
TGTGCCAGCAGTTTAAGTTCTGGCAACTCCTACGAGCAGTACTTC
CASSLSSGNSYEQYF
>TRBJ2-7|TRBD2|16|TRBV27|-
TGTGCCAGCAGCCTTAGACTAGCGGGGGGATTGTACGAGCAGTACTTC
CASSLRLAGGLYEQYF
>TRBJ1-3|-|16|TRBV13|-
TGTGCCAGCAGCTTAAACGGGGGGCTCTCGGGAAACACCATATATTTT
CASSLNGGLSGNTIYF
>TRBJ2-5|-|13|TRBV19|-
TGTGCCAGTGCCCGGGGGGCACAAGAGACCCAGTACTTC
CASARGAQETQYF
>TRBJ1-2|-|16|TRBV4-3|-
TGCGCCAGCAGCCGTGATTCCGGAGTAAATGGCTATGGCTACACCTTC
CASSRDSGVNGYGYTF
>TRBJ2-7|-|14|TRBV30|-
TGTGCCTGGAGTGATAAAACACGGGCTGGGAGGCAGTACTTC
CAWSDKTRAGRQYF
>TRBJ1-1|-|15|TRBV11-1|-
TGTGCCAGCAGCTTAGGGAACGGGGGGAACACTGAAGCTTTCTTT
CASSLGNGGNTEAFF
>TRBJ1-6|-|14|TRBV7-9|-
TGTGCCAGCAGCTTAACAGGGTGGAATTCACCCCTCCACTTT
CASSLTGWNSPLHF
>TRBJ1-2|-|18|TRBV7-9|-
TGTGCCAGCAGCTTAAGGGGAGGGCGGGACTTTGTTAACTATGGCTACACCTTC
CASSLRGGRDFVNYGYTF
>TRBJ2-5|TRBD1|15|TRBV15|-
TGTGCCACCAGCAGAGGGGGACAGGGGATGGAGACCCAGTACTTC
CATSRGGQGMETQYF
>TRBJ2-1|-|15|TRBV5-1|-
TGCGCCAGCAGCTTTGTCGACTTAACTAACAATGAGCAGTTCTTC
CASSFVDLTNNEQFF
>TRBJ2-3|TRBD2|16|TRBV7-3|-
TGTGCCAGCAGCCCGACTAGCGGGGGAACAACAGATACGCAGTATTTT
CASSPTSGGTTDTQYF
>TRBJ1-2|-|15|TRBV5-1|few
TGCGCCAGCAGCCTAACGACAGGACGGAACTATGGCTACACCTTC
CASSLTTGRNYGYTF
>TRBJ1-2|-|15|TRBV19|few
TGTGCCAGTAGTCCGCGGGCGGGCCTACAAGGTGGCTACACCTTC
CASSPRAGLQGGYTF
>TRBJ2-3|TRBD1|16|TRBV9|-
TGTGCCAGCAGCGTAGTGGGACAGGTCGACACAGATACGCAGTATTTT
CASSVVGQVDTDTQYF
>TRBJ2-7|TRBD2|14|TRBV5-6|-
TGTGCCAGCAGCTACGGGGGGTCAGTGTACGAGCAGTACTTC
CASSYGGSVYEQYF
>TRBJ1-2|TRBD1|13|TRBV30|-
TGTGCCTACCCCACAGGGGGAAACTATGGCTACACCTTC
CAYPTGGNYGYTF
>TRBJ1-5|-|15|TRBV15|-
TGTGCCACCAGCAGAGATCCGGGGGGCAATCAGCCCCAGCATTTT
CATSRDPGGNQPQHF
>TRBJ1-1|-|13|TRBV6-5|-
TGTGCCAGCAGTTTTACGGTAAACACTGAAGCTTTCTTT
CASSFTVNTEAFF
>TRBJ1-2|-|13|TRBV19|few
TGTGCCAGTAGTCTCTCCTCCAACTATGGCTACACCTTC
CASSLSSNYGYTF
>TRBJ1-1|-|14|TRBV19|-
TGTGCCAGTAGTATTCTGGGGGGTTACACTGAAGCTTTCTTT
CASSILGGYTEAFF
>TRBJ1-3|TRBD1|15|TRBV4-1|-
TGCGCCAGCAGCCATGGTCGGACAGGAGGAAACACCATATATTTT
CASSHGRTGGNTIYF
>TRBJ1-4|TRBD1|16|TRBV30|-
TGTGCCTGGACACCGGGACAGGGCGCAACTAATGAAAAACTGTTTTTT
CAWTPGQGATNEKLFF
>TRBJ1-2|TRBD1|16|TRBV27|-
TGTGCCAGCAGTTTCCTGGACAGGGTGGAAGATAAGGGCTACACCTTC
CASSFLDRVEDKGYTF
>TRBJ1-3|-|17|TRBV7-2|once
TGTGCCAGCAGCTTAAGAGTCTTCGATCTCTCTGGAAACACCATATATTTT
CASSLRVFDLSGNTIYF
>TRBJ2-7|TRBD2|14|TRBV5-1|-
TGCGCCAGCAGCTTGGGGACGGGGGGATACGAGCAGTACTTC
CASSLGTGGYEQYF
>TRBJ2-3|-|14|TRBV7-9|-
TGTGCCAGCAGCTCAACTGAGGGCGGAGATACGCAGTATTTT
CASSSTEGGDTQYF
>TRBJ2-2|-|17|TRBV9|-
TGTGCCAGCAGCGTAGCATATGGCGGATTGAACACCGGGGAGCTGTTTTTT
CASSVAYGGLNTGELFF
>TRBJ1-1|-|13|TRBV19|-
TGTGCCTCGATCAGTCGGGGGAACACTGAAGCTTTCTTT
CASISRGNTEAFF
>TRBJ2-7|-|14|TRBV9|few
TGTGCCAGCAGCGGAGGACAGAATGCCTACGAGCAGTACTTC
CASSGGQNAYEQYF
>TRBJ2-1|-|15|TRBV4-3|-
TGCGCCAGCAGCCAGGCGGACAGCACCTACAATGAGCAGTTCTTC
CASSQADSTYNEQFF
>TRBJ1-1|TRBD1|14|TRBV7-9|-
TGTGCCAGCAGCTTAACAGGGGGCGCTTCTGAAGCTTTCTTT
CASSLTGGASEAFF
>TRBJ2-7|TRBD1|13|TRBV29-1|-
TGCAGCGTTCCCGGGACAGCCCCTTTCGAGCAGTACTTC
CSVPGTAPFEQYF
>TRBJ1-4|-|18|TRBV10-3|-
TGTGCCATCAGTGAGTCGAAAAGGGGGTCCGCACCTAATGAAAAACTGTTTTTT
CAISESKRGSAPNEKLFF